Below, 8 T cell receptor beta chains from the same sample are listed, as sequenced in a study of cytomegalovirus exposure and HLA in healthy donors. In the PCR, 60 Vbeta and 13 Jbeta primers were used. Measured with immunoSEQ multiplex PCR; TCRdb has only the in-frame clones, and not every one. The repertoire holds more than 100,000 clones, with less than 85% as singletons. Sequencing was performed on PBMCs. These receptors were collected from a man aged 40-49 years in good health and CMV-seronegative.

The J gene is TRBJ2-3, the V gene TRBV28; no definite D call. Looked up from germline, CDR1 is MDHEN and CDR2 is SYDVKM. V shed 5 bases and J shed 8 bases, with 14 bases lying between them. The CDR3 length is 13 residues. This CDR3 reads CASSLSLESTQYF. The CDR3 DNA sequence: TGTGCCAGCAGTCTTAGTTTGGAGAGTACGCAGTATTTT.

This clone came up once. J is TRBJ1-1 and V is TRBV4-1; no clear D gene. This CDR3 contains 16 residues. Germline V gene sequence: CDR1 MGHRA, CDR2 YSYEKL. V lost 0 bases and J 0 bases, leaving 11 bases between the germline ends. The chain's CDR3 is CASSQDYRGMNTEAFF. In nucleotides, the CDR3 is TGCGCCAGCAGCCAAGATTATAGAGGGATGAACACTGAAGCTTTCTTT.

This chain's CDR3 is CASSVRLAGGGGTGELFF. The CDR3 nucleotides are TGTGCCAGCAGCGTCCGACTAGCGGGGGGCGGTGGCACCGGGGAGCTGTTTTTT. The chain employs TRBV9 and TRBJ2-2; TRBD2 matches at 13 bases. The CDR3 is 18 amino acids. Unmatched junction bases numbered 8, after V lost 2 bases and J lost 4 bases. Per germline, CDR1 SGDLS and CDR2 YYNGEE.

This clone was counted a single time. The chain uses TRBV27 and TRBJ2-7, with TRBD1 matching 7 bases. The germline gives CDR1 MNHEY, CDR2 SMNVEV (reference sequence). The CDR3 consists of 13 residues. J was trimmed by 6 bases and V by 3 bases; bases with no gene match: 5. CDR3 protein: CASSFSRGCEQYF. The CDR3 DNA reads TGTGCCAGCAGTTTTTCCAGGGGGTGCGAGCAGTACTTC.

The V and J genes are TRBV5-1 and TRBJ2-1, with 7 bases that match TRBD1. This CDR3 contains 15 residues. With 3 bases clipped from V and 1 base from J, the junction kept 4 bases outside the gene matches. Germline CDR1 and CDR2: SGHRS and YFSETQ. In DNA, the CDR3 is TGCGCCAGCAGCTCGGACAGGACTTCCTACAATGAGCAGTTCTTC. Protein: CASSSDRTSYNEQFF. Together with reference TRBV5-1 and TRBJ2-1, the CDR3 gives the full variable domain: KAGVTQTPRYLIKTRGQQVTLSCSPISGHRSVSWYQQTPGQGLQFLFEYFSETQRNKGNFPGRFSGRQFSNSRSEMNVSTLELGDSALYLCASSSDRTSYNEQFFGPGTRLTVL.

This chain links TRBV27 with TRBJ2-5, with 7 bases that match TRBD1. The V gene end was trimmed by 6 bases and the J gene end by 1 base; junction bases not matched to a gene: 20. The CDR3 is made up of 19 amino acids. Per germline, CDR1 MNHEY and CDR2 SMNVEV (reference sequence). The CDR3 DNA is TGTGCCAGCAGCCAGACCACCGGGACAGCCAACACCCTCCAAGAGACCCAGTACTTC. The encoded protein is CASSQTTGTANTLQETQYF.

As concerns this clone: One end of the junction is discordant with germline, which a read error may explain. The V and J genes are TRBV7-9 and TRBJ2-7; D uncertain. The CDR3 is 12 amino acids. Germline-derived CDR1 and CDR2 are SEHNR and FQNEAQ (reference sequence). In nucleotides, the CDR3 is TGTTCCAGCAGCAATCAGGCCCACGAGCAGTACTTC. Translating it yields CSSSNQAHEQYF.

The rearrangement uses TRBV4-3 and TRBJ1-1; D remains unclear. Germline assignment: CDR1 LGHNA and CDR2 YSLEER. The CDR3 spans 13 residues. V dropped 0 bases and J dropped 10 bases, with 12 bases sitting between them. CDR3 sequence: CASSQDRRRGAFF. In DNA form, the CDR3 reads TGCGCCAGCAGCCAAGATCGCCGTCGCGGAGCTTTCTTT.